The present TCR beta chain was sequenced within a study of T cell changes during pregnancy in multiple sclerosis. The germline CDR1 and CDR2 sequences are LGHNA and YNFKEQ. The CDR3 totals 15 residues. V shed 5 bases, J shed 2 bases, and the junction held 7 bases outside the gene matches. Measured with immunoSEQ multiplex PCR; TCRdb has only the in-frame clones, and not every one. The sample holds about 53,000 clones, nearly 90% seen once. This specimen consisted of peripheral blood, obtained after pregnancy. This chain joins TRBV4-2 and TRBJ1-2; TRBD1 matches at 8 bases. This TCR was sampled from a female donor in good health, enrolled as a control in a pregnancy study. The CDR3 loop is CASSDRDRQNYGYTF. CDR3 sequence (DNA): TGTGCCAGCAGCGACCGGGACAGGCAAAACTATGGCTACACCTTC.